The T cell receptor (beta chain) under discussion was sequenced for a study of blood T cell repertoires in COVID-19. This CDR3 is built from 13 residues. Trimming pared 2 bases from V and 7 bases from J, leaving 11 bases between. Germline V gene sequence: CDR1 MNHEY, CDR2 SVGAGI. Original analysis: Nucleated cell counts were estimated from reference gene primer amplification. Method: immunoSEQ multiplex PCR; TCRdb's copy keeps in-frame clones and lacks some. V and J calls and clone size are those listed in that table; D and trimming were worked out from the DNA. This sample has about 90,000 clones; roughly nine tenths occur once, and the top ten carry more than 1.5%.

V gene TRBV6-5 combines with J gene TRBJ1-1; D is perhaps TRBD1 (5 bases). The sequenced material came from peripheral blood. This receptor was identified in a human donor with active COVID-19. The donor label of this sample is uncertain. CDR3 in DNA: TGTGCCAGCAGTTACGGGGCAGCCGTTGAAGCTTTCTTT. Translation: CASSYGAAVEAFF.